What follows are 32 T cell receptor beta chains derived from one specimen sequenced in a study of CD4 T cells in relation to SARS-CoV-2 and coronaviruses. Before the COVID-19 pandemic, during about 2010-2019, CD4+ T cells were taken from unexposed donors. After about 11 days of culture, CD4+ T cells were isolated. Their antigens remain unidentified. Clones were read by immunoSEQ multiplex PCR, and TCRdb kept only the in-frame ones, dropping some. The repertoire holds about 24,000 clones, more than 60% seen once, with roughly 14% in the top ten. Source material: CD4+ T cells from PBMCs, cultured in vitro. The source is a human donor in good health.

This chain joins TRBV6-6 and TRBJ2-7, with D perhaps given as TRBD1 or TRBD2 (5 bases each). Trimming stripped 5 bases from V and 7 bases from J, with 21 bases between. CDR3 length: 15 residues. Per germline, CDR1 MNHNY and CDR2 SVGAGI (reference sequence). The CDR3 DNA is TGTGCCAGCAGTCCCACAAGGGCCCGGGGCGTGGAGCAGTACTTC. It encodes CASSPTRARGVEQYF.

This clone was recorded once. The genes are TRBV5-1 and TRBJ2-3; 8 bases match TRBD2. The CDR3 spans 14 residues. The junction had 7 bases not matched to a gene; V was cut back by 1 base and J by 9 bases. Per the germline V gene, CDR1 is SGHRS and CDR2 is YFSETQ. In DNA form, the CDR3 reads TGCGCCAGCAGCTTGTCCAGGACTAGCAGGACGCAGTATTTT. Translating gives CASSLSRTSRTQYF.

This chain links TRBV21-1 with TRBJ2-3; TRBD1, the table's D call, was not compared with the DNA. TRBV21-1 is a pseudogene locus. This CDR3 has 16 residues. CDR3 nucleotide sequence: TGTGCCAGCAGCCTTCGGACAGGGGCGCAGACAGATACGCAGTATTTT. This codes for CASSLRTGAQTDTQYF.

The chain has TRBV6-5 and TRBJ2-7; D perhaps matches TRBD2 (7 bases). Trimming took 2 bases from V and 3 from J, leaving 14 bases between them. The CDR3 consists of 15 residues. Germline V gene sequence: CDR1 MNHEY, CDR2 SVGAGI. CDR3 amino acids: CASSYEKGGGYEQYF. The CDR3 DNA reads TGTGCCAGCAGTTACGAGAAAGGGGGGGGCTACGAGCAGTACTTC.

DNA of the CDR3: TGTGCCAGCAGCTTCCCTGAGGAGACCCAGTACTTC. Translated: CASSFPEETQYF. The V and J genes are TRBV7-8 and TRBJ2-5; D is unresolved. The CDR3 totals 12 residues. Germline values: CDR1 SGHVS, CDR2 FQNEAQ. V was pared by 3 bases and J by 5 bases, with 7 bases between.

The CDR3 is CAWSTIKEKLFF. The CDR3 DNA sequence: TGTGCCTGGAGTACGATAAAGGAAAAACTGTTTTTT. V usage is TRBV30 and J usage is TRBJ1-4; no definite D call. V dropped 2 bases and J dropped 8 bases, with 9 bases sitting between them. CDR1 is GTSNPN, CDR2 SVGIG, per germline (reference sequence). The CDR3 runs to 12 residues.

The J gene is TRBJ1-1, the V gene TRBV4-2; D perhaps matches TRBD1 (6 bases). V dropped 1 base and J dropped 4 bases, with 16 bases sitting between them. This CDR3 spans 16 amino acids. Germline V gene data show CDR1 as LGHNA and CDR2 as YNFKEQ. This chain's CDR3 is CASSQATGTRATEAFF. The CDR3 DNA follows: TGTGCCAGCAGCCAAGCCACAGGGACCCGAGCCACTGAAGCTTTCTTT.

The CDR3 protein is CASSPGAGGGWETQYF. The CDR3, as DNA: TGCGCCAGCAGCCCGGGGGCGGGGGGCGGATGGGAGACCCAGTACTTC. This chain uses TRBV4-1 with TRBJ2-5; 8 bases map to TRBD2. The CDR3 is 16 amino acids. The ends lost 4 bases at V and 5 bases at J; junction bases unmatched: 12. Germline assignment: CDR1 MGHRA and CDR2 YSYEKL.

This sequence joins TRBV5-6 and TRBJ1-2; 12 nucleotides align to TRBD1. The CDR3 is 17 residues long. Per germline, CDR1 SGHDT and CDR2 YYEEEE. V lost 4 bases to trimming and J lost 0 bases; unmatched junction nucleotides: 7. This CDR3 reads CASSRVGTGGSNYGYTF. The CDR3 DNA sequence: TGTGCCAGCAGCCGCGTAGGGACAGGGGGCTCTAACTATGGCTACACCTTC.

This chain connects TRBV5-6 to TRBJ2-7; TRBD1 agrees at 8 bases. Germline-derived CDR1 and CDR2 are SGHDT and YYEEEE. The CDR3 runs 15 residues. Trimming cost V 0 bases and J 4 bases; bases outside gene matches: 6. As DNA, the CDR3 is TGTGCCAGCAGCTTGGTCCGGGACAGGAGTTACGAGCAGTACTTC. Amino acid sequence: CASSLVRDRSYEQYF.

The genes are TRBV19 and TRBJ1-1, with unresolved D. Germline V gene data show CDR1 as LNHDA and CDR2 as SQIVND (reference sequence). The CDR3 consists of 12 residues. Trimming cost V 6 bases and J 5 bases, with 10 bases left between them. CDR3 nucleotides: TGTGCCAGTAGATTGGGAGGTACTGAAGCTTTCTTT. Translation gives CASRLGGTEAFF.

V usage is TRBV9 and J usage is TRBJ1-3; perhaps TRBD1 as D (5 bases). Germline CDR1 SGDLS, CDR2 YYNGEE. The CDR3 spans 17 residues. V was shortened by 2 bases and J by 2 bases, with 17 bases between the two germline ends. As DNA, the CDR3 is TGTGCCAGCAGCGTGGGAGGGAGGGGTCTTCCTGGAAACACCATATATTTT. It yields the protein CASSVGGRGLPGNTIYF.

The chain employs TRBV5-6 and TRBJ2-3; 7 bases agree with TRBD1. J gave up 1 base and V 5 bases, and 4 bases lay outside the gene matches. CDR1 is SGHDT, CDR2 YYEEEE, per germline. CDR3 length: 14 amino acids. CDR3 protein: CASSDGQGTDTQYF. The CDR3 DNA is TGTGCCAGCAGTGATGGACAGGGCACAGATACGCAGTATTTT.

The chain employs TRBV7-3 and TRBJ2-2; 13 positions match TRBD2. The CDR3 has 16 residues. The V gene end was trimmed by 5 bases and the J gene end by 3 bases; junction bases not matched to a gene: 3. Germline V gene lookup returns CDR1 SGHTA and CDR2 FQGTGA. DNA for the CDR3: TGTGCCAGCAGCCCTACTAGCGGGAGGGACACCGGGGAGCTGTTTTTT. This translates into CASSPTSGRDTGELFF.

The rearrangement uses TRBV4-2 and TRBJ2-5; tentatively, D is TRBD1 (7 bases). CDR3 length equals 13 residues. Germline CDR1 is LGHNA and CDR2 is YNFKEQ. V was cut by 3 bases and J by 5 bases, with 10 bases left in between. The CDR3: CASSQSGGETQYF. CDR3 sequence (DNA): TGTGCCAGCAGCCAGTCAGGGGGGGAGACCCAGTACTTC.

This chain joins TRBV7-2 and TRBJ2-7; 10 bases fit TRBD2. In germline, CDR1 is SGHTA, CDR2 FQGNSA. J was trimmed by 6 bases and V by 4 bases; bases with no gene match: 9. The CDR3 has 15 residues. In DNA form, the CDR3 reads TGTGCCAGCAGCTATGGGACTAGCGCGTGGGCCGAGCAGTACTTC. Protein: CASSYGTSAWAEQYF.

The chain uses TRBV7-9 and TRBJ2-5; D gene ambiguous. Germline V gives CDR1 SEHNR, CDR2 FQNEAQ (reference sequence). There are 14 residues in the CDR3. With 4 bases removed from V and 1 base from J, the gap between germline ends came to 10 bases. DNA for the CDR3: TGTGCCAGCAGCTCCGAACGGACCCAAGAGACCCAGTACTTC. Translating gives CASSSERTQETQYF. Complete variable domain (other parts from reference TRBV7-9 and TRBJ2-5): DTGVSQNPRHKITKRGQNVTFRCDPISEHNRLYWYRQTLGQGPEFLTYFQNEAQLEKSRLLSDRFSAERPKGSFSTLEIQRTEQGDSAMYLCASSSERTQETQYFGPGTRLLVL.

V is TRBV21-1 and J is TRBJ2-7. TRBV21-1 is shown as a pseudogene. The length of the CDR3 is 15 residues. The CDR3 nucleotides are TGTGCCAGCAGCGCCCGAAGGGAAAACAGCTACGAGCAGTACTTC. Its translation is CASSARRENSYEQYF.

This clone rates as large. The genes are TRBV5-1 and TRBJ1-2; D is unclear. Trimming left V 0 bases short and J 8 bases short, with 5 bases between. The germline CDR1 and CDR2 sequences are SGHRS and YFSETQ. The CDR3 consists of 11 residues. The CDR3 DNA sequence: TGCGCCAGCAGCTTGGGAGAGGGCTACACCTTC. This gives the protein CASSLGEGYTF.

The rearrangement uses TRBV28 and TRBJ2-7; 9 bases align to TRBD2. The J segment lost 7 bases and the V segment lost 7 bases, leaving 8 bases of the junction unmatched. This CDR3 region has 13 residues. Germline CDR1 MDHEN, CDR2 SYDVKM. This CDR3 reads CASKAGGPGEQYF. DNA for the CDR3: TGTGCCAGCAAGGCGGGAGGGCCGGGGGAGCAGTACTTC.

This chain joins TRBV6-2 or TRBV6-3 and TRBJ1-2; D remains unclear. The CDR3 runs to 12 residues. Germline V gene lookup returns CDR1 MNHEY and CDR2 SVGEGT. Trimming stripped 5 bases from V and 1 base from J, with 5 bases between. The CDR3 spells CASSRINYGYTF. CDR3 in DNA: TGTGCCAGCAGTCGGATTAACTATGGCTACACCTTC.

The rearrangement uses TRBV5-5 and TRBJ1-4; D is unresolved. Germline V gene data show CDR1 as SGHKS and CDR2 as YYEKEE (reference sequence). The CDR3 is made up of 14 amino acids. The germline V and J ends were trimmed by 2 bases and 7 bases, with 12 bases remaining between them. The CDR3 region is CASSFPQPGEKLFF. The CDR3 DNA reads as TGTGCCAGCAGCTTCCCTCAACCGGGTGAAAAACTGTTTTTT.

The V call is TRBV7-6, the J call TRBJ2-1; weak D call: TRBD1 (6 bases). This CDR3 has 16 residues. CDR1 is SGHVS, CDR2 FNYEAQ, per germline. Trimming removed 4 bases from V and 0 bases from J, with 13 bases in between. The CDR3 here is CASSSRGADSYNEQFF. The CDR3 coding sequence is TGTGCCAGCAGCTCCAGGGGAGCGGACTCCTACAATGAGCAGTTCTTC. Drawing the rest from reference TRBV7-6 and TRBJ2-1, the complete variable domain is GAGVSQSPRYKVTKRGQDVALRCDPISGHVSLYWYRQALGQGPEFLTYFNYEAQQDKSGLPNDRFSAERPEGSISTLTIQRTEQRDSAMYRCASSSRGADSYNEQFFGPGTRLTVL.

The V gene is TRBV9, the J gene TRBJ1-1, with unresolved D. The CDR3 consists of 15 residues. CDR1 and CDR2 from the germline V gene are SGDLS and YYNGEE. V lost 4 bases to trimming and J lost 0 bases, with 13 bases between them. CDR3 DNA: TGTGCCAGCAGCTCAGAGCCGGTCATGAACACTGAAGCTTTCTTT. Translating it yields CASSSEPVMNTEAFF.

The J gene is TRBJ1-1, the V gene TRBV19; D is unresolved. This CDR3 has 16 residues. Germline lookup yields CDR1 LNHDA and CDR2 SQIVND (reference sequence). V was pared by 1 base and J by 3 bases, with 15 bases between. CDR3 sequence: CASSIGEGFMDTEAFF. The CDR3 coding sequence is TGTGCCAGTAGTATAGGGGAGGGTTTTATGGACACTGAAGCTTTCTTT.

V is TRBV5-1 and J is TRBJ1-4; 7 bases map to TRBD1. J gave up 4 bases and V 4 bases, and 4 bases lay outside the gene matches. This CDR3 comprises 14 residues. Germline V gives CDR1 SGHRS, CDR2 YFSETQ. This CDR3 reads CASSQGQHNEKLFF. The CDR3 region has the DNA TGCGCCAGCAGCCAGGGACAGCATAATGAAAAACTGTTTTTT.

The genes are TRBV19 and TRBJ2-2; 7 bases are shared with TRBD1. Germline V gives CDR1 LNHDA, CDR2 SQIVND (reference sequence). The CDR3 extends over 15 amino acids. Trimming cost V 10 bases and J 0 bases; bases outside gene matches: 8. CDR3 nucleotide sequence: TGTGCCACGAGGGACAGCCAGACGAACACCGGGGAGCTGTTTTTT. Its protein is CATRDSQTNTGELFF.

This clone was counted a few times. This chain uses TRBV4-1 with TRBJ2-7, with unresolved D. The CDR3 is made up of 13 amino acids. The germline gives CDR1 MGHRA, CDR2 YSYEKL. V lost 0 bases, J lost 6 bases, and 9 bases lay in between. This chain's CDR3 is CASSQDNIREQYF. CDR3 bases: TGCGCCAGCAGCCAAGATAACATCCGCGAGCAGTACTTC.

This sequence joins TRBV7-9 and TRBJ1-5, with a possible D match to TRBD1 (5 bases). The germline V gene encodes CDR1 SEHNR and CDR2 FQNEAQ (reference sequence). This CDR3 comprises 14 residues. Between the trimmed V and J ends, which lost 3 bases and 3 bases, there was a span of 9 bases. CDR3 DNA: TGTGCCAGCAGCTTGGACAATGCCAATCAGCCCCAGCATTTT. Its translation is CASSLDNANQPQHF.

The chain recombines TRBV10-3 with TRBJ1-3; a possible D gene is TRBD1 (5 bases). Per the germline V gene, CDR1 is ENHRY and CDR2 is SYGVKD. This CDR3 contains 15 residues. The V gene lost 4 bases and the J gene lost 0 bases, with 10 bases spanning the gap. This chain's CDR3 is CAISGDASSGNTIYF. The CDR3 nucleotides are TGTGCCATCAGTGGGGACGCGAGCTCTGGAAACACCATATATTTT.

V and J are TRBV10-3 and TRBJ2-1; 7 nucleotides match TRBD1. J was trimmed by 2 bases and V by 4 bases; bases with no gene match: 2. Germline values: CDR1 ENHRY, CDR2 SYGVKD. The CDR3 extends over 14 amino acids. The CDR3 DNA reads as TGTGCCATCAGTGGGGACAGCACCTACAATGAGCAGTTCTTC. Translating gives CAISGDSTYNEQFF.

This clone appeared a few times. The CDR3 loop is CASSWDRENTGELFF. The CDR3 DNA reads TGTGCCAGCAGCTGGGACAGGGAAAACACCGGGGAGCTGTTTTTT. The chain combines TRBV7-9 with TRBJ2-2, with 9 bases aligning to TRBD1. J lost 2 bases, V lost 4 bases, and 2 bases had no gene match. CDR1 and CDR2 (germline): SEHNR, FQNEAQ (reference sequence). The CDR3 length is 15 residues.